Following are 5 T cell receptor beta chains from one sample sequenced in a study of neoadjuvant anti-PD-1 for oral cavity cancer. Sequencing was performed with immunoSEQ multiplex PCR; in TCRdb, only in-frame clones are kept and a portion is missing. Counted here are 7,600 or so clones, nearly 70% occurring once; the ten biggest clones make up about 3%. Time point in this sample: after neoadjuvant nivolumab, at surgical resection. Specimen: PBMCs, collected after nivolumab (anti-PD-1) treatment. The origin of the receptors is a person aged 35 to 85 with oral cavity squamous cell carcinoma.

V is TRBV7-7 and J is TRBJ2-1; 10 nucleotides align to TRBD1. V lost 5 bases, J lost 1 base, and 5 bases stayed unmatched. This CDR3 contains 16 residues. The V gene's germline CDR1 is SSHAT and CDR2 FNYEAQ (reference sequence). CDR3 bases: TGTGCCAGCAGCCAGGACAGGGGGGCATCCTACAATGAGCAGTTCTTC. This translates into CASSQDRGASYNEQFF.

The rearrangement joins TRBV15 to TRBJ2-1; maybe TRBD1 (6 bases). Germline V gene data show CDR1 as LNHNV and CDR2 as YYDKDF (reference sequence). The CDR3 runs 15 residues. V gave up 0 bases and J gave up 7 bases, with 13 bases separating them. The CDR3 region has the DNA TGTGCCACCAGCAGAGATGTGGCAGGGGTGAATGAGCAGTTCTTC. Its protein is CATSRDVAGVNEQFF.

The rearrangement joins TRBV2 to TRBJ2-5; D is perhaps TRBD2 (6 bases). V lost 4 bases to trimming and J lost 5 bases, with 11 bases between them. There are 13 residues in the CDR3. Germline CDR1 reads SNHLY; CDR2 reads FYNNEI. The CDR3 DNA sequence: TGTGCCAGCAGTGCGGATGGGGGGGAGACCCAGTACTTC. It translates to CASSADGGETQYF.

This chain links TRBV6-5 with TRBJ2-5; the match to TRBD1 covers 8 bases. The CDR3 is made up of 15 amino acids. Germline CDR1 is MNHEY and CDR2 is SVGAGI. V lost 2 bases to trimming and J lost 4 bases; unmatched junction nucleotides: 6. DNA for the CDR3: TGTGCCAGCAGTTACACATACAGGGGGGTAGAGACCCAGTACTTC. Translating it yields CASSYTYRGVETQYF.

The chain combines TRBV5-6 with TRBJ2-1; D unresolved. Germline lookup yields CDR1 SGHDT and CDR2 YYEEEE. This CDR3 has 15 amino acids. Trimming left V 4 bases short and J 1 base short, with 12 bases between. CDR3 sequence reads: CASSRLGPSYNEQFF. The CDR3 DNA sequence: TGTGCCAGCAGCCGTCTAGGTCCGTCCTACAATGAGCAGTTCTTC.